This T cell receptor beta chain originates from a study of radiation and T cells in renal cell carcinoma. Details on this clone: Its antigen is as yet unknown.

TCRdb keeps only in-frame clones here, not all; method: immunoSEQ multiplex PCR. The data contain roughly 100,000 clones, approximately 86% of them seen just once; the ten biggest clones take up roughly 8%. Study-wide results and limits: In blood, top tumor clones expanded by 2 weeks, shrinking by 4.

The time point was: baseline pretreatment blood. Treatment specified: 15 Gy SBRT to primary tumor, nephrectomy 4 weeks later. The CDR3 is 13 amino acids. Trimming cost V 0 bases and J 0 bases, with 5 bases left between them. Per germline, CDR1 GTSNPN and CDR2 SVGIG (reference sequence). The chain has TRBV30 and TRBJ1-1; D is undetermined. This receptor was identified in a man aged 45-65 years with renal cell carcinoma. Sequences were derived from blood, sampled from a patient whose treatment included radiotherapy and nephrectomy. Here the CDR3 reads CAWSVRLNTEAFF. DNA of the CDR3: TGTGCCTGGAGTGTACGTTTGAACACTGAAGCTTTCTTT.